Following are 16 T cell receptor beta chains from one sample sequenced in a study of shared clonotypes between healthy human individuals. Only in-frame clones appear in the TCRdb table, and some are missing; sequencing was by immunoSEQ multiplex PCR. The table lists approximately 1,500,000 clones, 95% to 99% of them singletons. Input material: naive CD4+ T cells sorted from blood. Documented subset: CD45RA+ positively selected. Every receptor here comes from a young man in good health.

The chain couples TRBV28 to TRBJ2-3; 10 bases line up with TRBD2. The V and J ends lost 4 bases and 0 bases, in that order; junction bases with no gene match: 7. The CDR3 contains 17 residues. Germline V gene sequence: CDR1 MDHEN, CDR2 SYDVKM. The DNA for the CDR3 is TGTGCCAGCAGTTCCCTGACTAGCGGGTTTAGCACAGATACGCAGTATTTT. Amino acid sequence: CASSSLTSGFSTDTQYF.

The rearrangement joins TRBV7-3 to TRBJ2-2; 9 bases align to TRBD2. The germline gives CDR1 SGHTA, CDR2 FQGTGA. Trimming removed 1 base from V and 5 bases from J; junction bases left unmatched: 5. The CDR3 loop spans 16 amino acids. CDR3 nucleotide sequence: TGTGCCAGCAGCTTAAAAGGGACTAGCCCAACCGGGGAGCTGTTTTTT. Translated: CASSLKGTSPTGELFF. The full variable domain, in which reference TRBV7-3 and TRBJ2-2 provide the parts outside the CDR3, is GAGVSQTPSNKVTEKGKYVELRCDPISGHTALYWYRQSLGQGPEFLIYFQGTGAADDSGLPNDRFFAVRPEGSVSTLKIQRTERGDSAVYLCASSLKGTSPTGELFFGEGSRLTVL.

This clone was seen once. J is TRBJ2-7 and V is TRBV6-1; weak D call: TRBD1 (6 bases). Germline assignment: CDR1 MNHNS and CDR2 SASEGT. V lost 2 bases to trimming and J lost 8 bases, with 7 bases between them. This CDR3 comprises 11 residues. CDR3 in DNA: TGTGCCAGCAGTGAACGGGACAAGCAGTACTTC. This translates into CASSERDKQYF.

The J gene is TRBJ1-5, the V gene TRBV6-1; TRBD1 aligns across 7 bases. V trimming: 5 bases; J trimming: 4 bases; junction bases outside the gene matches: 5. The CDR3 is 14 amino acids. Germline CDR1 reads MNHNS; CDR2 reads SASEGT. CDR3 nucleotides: TGTGCCAGCAGTCGACAGGGCGATAATCAGCCCCAGCATTTT. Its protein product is CASSRQGDNQPQHF.

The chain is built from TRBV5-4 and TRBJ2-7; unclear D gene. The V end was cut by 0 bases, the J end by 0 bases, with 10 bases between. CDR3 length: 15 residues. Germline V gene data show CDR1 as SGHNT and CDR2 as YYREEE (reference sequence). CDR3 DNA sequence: TGTGCCAGCAGCTTGGAGGACCGTCGCTCCTACGAGCAGTACTTC. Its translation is CASSLEDRRSYEQYF. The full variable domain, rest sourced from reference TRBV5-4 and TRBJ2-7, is ETGVTQSPTHLIKTRGQQVTLRCSSQSGHNTVSWYQQALGQGPQFIFQYYREEENGRGNFPPRFSGLQFPNYSSELNVNALELDDSALYLCASSLEDRRSYEQYFGPGTRLTVT.

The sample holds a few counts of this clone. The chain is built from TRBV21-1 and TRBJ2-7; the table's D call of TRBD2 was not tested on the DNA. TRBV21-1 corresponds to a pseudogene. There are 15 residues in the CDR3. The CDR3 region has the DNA TGTGCCAGCCCGTTGGGGAGCGTAGACTCCTACGAGCAGTACTTC. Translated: CASPLGSVDSYEQYF.

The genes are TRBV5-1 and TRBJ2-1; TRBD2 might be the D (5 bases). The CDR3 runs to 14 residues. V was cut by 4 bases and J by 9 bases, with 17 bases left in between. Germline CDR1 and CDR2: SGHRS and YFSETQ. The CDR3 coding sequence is TGCGCCAGCAGCGAGGGAATCGGTCTTAGTGAGCAGTTCTTC. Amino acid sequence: CASSEGIGLSEQFF. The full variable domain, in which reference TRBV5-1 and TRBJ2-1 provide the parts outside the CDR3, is KAGVTQTPRYLIKTRGQQVTLSCSPISGHRSVSWYQQTPGQGLQFLFEYFSETQRNKGNFPGRFSGRQFSNSRSEMNVSTLELGDSALYLCASSEGIGLSEQFFGPGTRLTVL.

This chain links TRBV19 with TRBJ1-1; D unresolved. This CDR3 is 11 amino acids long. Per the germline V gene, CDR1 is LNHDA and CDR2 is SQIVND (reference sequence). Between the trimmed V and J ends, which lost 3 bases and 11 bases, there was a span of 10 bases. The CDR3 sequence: CASSIASSAFF. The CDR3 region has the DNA TGTGCCAGTAGTATCGCCAGTAGCGCTTTCTTT.

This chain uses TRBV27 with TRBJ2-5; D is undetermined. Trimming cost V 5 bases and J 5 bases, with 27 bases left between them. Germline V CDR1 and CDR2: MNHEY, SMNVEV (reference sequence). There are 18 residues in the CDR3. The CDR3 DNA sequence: TGTGCCAGCAGTCTAAGACAAGGGCCACCGTCCAGACGGGAGACCCAGTACTTC. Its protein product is CASSLRQGPPSRRETQYF.

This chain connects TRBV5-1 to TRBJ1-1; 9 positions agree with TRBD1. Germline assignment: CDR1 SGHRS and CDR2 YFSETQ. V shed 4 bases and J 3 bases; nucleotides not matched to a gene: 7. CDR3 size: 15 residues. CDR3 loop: CASSLDRGFDTEAFF. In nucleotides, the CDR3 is TGCGCCAGCAGCCTGGACAGGGGTTTTGACACTGAAGCTTTCTTT.

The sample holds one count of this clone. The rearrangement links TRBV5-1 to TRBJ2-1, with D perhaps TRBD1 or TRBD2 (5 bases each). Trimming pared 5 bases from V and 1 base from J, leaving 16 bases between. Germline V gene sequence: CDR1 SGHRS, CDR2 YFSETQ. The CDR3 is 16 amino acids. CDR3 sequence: CASRPGASWSYNEQFF. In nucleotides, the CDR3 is TGCGCCAGCAGGCCCGGGGCTAGTTGGTCCTACAATGAGCAGTTCTTC.

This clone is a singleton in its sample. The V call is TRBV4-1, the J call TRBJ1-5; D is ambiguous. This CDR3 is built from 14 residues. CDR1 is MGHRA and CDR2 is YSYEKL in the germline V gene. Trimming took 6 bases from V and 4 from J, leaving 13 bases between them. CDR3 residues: CASSQWAENQPQHF. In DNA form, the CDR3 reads TGCGCCAGCAGTCAATGGGCTGAAAATCAGCCCCAGCATTTT.

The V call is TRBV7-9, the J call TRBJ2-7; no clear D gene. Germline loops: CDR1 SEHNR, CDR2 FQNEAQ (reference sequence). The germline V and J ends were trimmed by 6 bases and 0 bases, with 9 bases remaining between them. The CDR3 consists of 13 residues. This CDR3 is CASRPTGSYEQYF. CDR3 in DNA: TGTGCCAGCAGACCAACGGGCTCCTACGAGCAGTACTTC.

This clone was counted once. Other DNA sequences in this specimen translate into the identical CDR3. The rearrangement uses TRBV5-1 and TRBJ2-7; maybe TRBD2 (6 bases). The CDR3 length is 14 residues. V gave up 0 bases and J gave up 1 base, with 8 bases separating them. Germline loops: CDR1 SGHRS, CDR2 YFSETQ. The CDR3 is CASSLDGGSYEQYF. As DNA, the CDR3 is TGCGCCAGCAGCTTGGATGGGGGGTCCTACGAGCAGTACTTC.

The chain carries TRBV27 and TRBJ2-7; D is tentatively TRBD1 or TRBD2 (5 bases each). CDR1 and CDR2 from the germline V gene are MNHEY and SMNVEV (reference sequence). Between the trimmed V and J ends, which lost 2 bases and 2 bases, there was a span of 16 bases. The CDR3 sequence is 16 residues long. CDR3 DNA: TGTGCCAGCAGTTTAAGGGGATGGGGGATCACCTACGAGCAGTACTTC. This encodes CASSLRGWGITYEQYF.

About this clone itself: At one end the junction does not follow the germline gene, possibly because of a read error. In nucleotides, the CDR3 is TGTGCCAGTAGTGCGGGGACTAGCGGGAGGGCCTTATTT. It encodes CASSAGTSGRALF. The rearrangement joins TRBV19 to TRBJ2-3; 16 bases are a match to TRBD2. The CDR3 consists of 13 residues. CDR1 is LNHDA, CDR2 SQIVND, per germline (reference sequence). The full variable domain, its missing parts supplied by reference TRBV19 and TRBJ2-3, is DGGITQSPKYLFRKEGQNVTLSCEQNLNHDAMYWYRQDPGQGLRLIYYSQIVNDFQKGDIAEGYSVSREKKESFPLTVTSAQKNPTAFYLCASSAGTSGRALFGPGTRLTVL.